The T cell receptor (beta chain) described here comes from a study of T cell repertoires in ileal Crohn's disease (dated by TCRdb to between 2018 and 2020). Some background on the complete study: The median duration of disease was 7.5 to 9.5 years, and at the time of surgery less than 40% of patients were active smokers. The TCR repertoire was analysed in around 50 patients with Crohn's disease drawn from a prospective multicentre cohort. All patients had surgery for a complication: stricturing disease in 61% and penetrating disease in about 40%. Endoscopic postoperative recurrence was defined by a Rutgeerts score above i0. A total of roughly 170 mucosal samples from 57 patients were sequenced, with samples obtained at several locations on the surgical specimen and at postoperative endoscopy. Roughly half of the patients were given postoperative therapy, with 15 to 20 on anti-TNF agents and 10 to 12 on thiopurines. The study was conducted in parallel with a multicentre cohort that was designed to identify predictors of early endoscopic recurrence following ileocolonic resection.

Adults with ileal or ileocolonic Crohn's disease for whom ileocolonic resection was indicated were considered eligible. Whole ileal mucosal biopsies were kept frozen at -80 degrees C prior to DNA extraction. Genomic DNA was extracted from frozen whole biopsies using a TRizol-based method and was quantified with a NanoDrop 2000 spectrophotometer. For commercial TCRB immunosequencing, 450 to 550 nanograms of biopsy DNA were submitted for each sample. Adaptive Biotechnology amplified the CDR3 regions from genomic DNA with a two-step multiplex PCR designed to control amplification bias. The first PCR used primers for every V and J gene segment; the second PCR added barcodes and Illumina adapters. CDR3 libraries were sequenced on an Illumina instrument. As for the authors' bioinformatics: The analysis used both the pipelines supplied by the vendor and custom analysis of the raw data in R/Bioconductor with R version 3.3.0. Clonality, which ranges from 0 to 1, was calculated as the inverse of the normalised Shannon entropy across all productive clones. High-frequency clones were defined as the share of the repertoire taken up by the top 100 clones, keeping only clones that passed a 95% confidence test. Overlap between samples was measured with the Morisita-Horn index, while repertoire diversity was measured with the Simpson index. Here the immuneACCESS table is served through TCRdb, limited to in-frame sequences with V and J called. Missing clones are a known gap in these copies; in checked studies unresolved V genes cover under half, and the rest lacks a known reason. V and J calls plus clone size are reproduced from that table; the DNA served to infer D and trimming. Within this sample are some 30,000 clones, with around four fifths of them counted one time only. Around 20% of the sample belongs to the ten largest clones.

Paper-wide results and their limitations: Endoscopic recurrence was linked to a higher percentage of high-frequency clones at surgery, and recurrence occurred in every patient whose clonality exceeded 26.8% (18/57). Patients who were active smokers at surgery had a significantly higher proportion of clonal expansions than non-smokers (about 25% vs 18%, p=0.02). Compared with CD4 T cells, sorted CD8 T cells contained more high-frequency clones, which suggests that the mucosal expansions were mostly CD8. Mucosal CD4 and CD8 T cells were sorted and sequenced only in a subgroup of patients, whose size was not stated.

Points on this clone: The target of this receptor is not known. One base away there is no much larger clone; base qualities are not given.

From the germline V gene (reference sequence), CDR1 is GTSNPN and CDR2 is SVGIG. A distance of 10 bases separates the germline ends of V and J, which lose 2 bases and 1 base respectively. The CDR3 numbers 14 residues from cysteine through phenylalanine. Just the 42-base CDR3 DNA is kept, in frame starting at base 1. The TCR was taken from an adult with Crohn's disease. The rearranged chain carries TRBV30 and TRBJ2-3, and possibly TRBD2, on 6 matching bases. The source material was ileal tissue. The base sequence is TGTGCCTGGAGTCACTCTAGCGGCACAGATACGCAGTATTTT. This translates into CAWSHSSGTDTQYF. Full variable domain (CDR3 extended with the reference TRBV30 and TRBJ2-3 proteins): SQTIHQWPATLVQPVGSPLSLECTVEGTSNPNLYWYRQAAGRGLQLLFYSVGIGQISSEVPQNLSASRPQDRQFILSSKKLLLSDSGFYLCAWSHSSGTDTQYFGPGTRLTVL.